These 16 T cell receptor beta chains were all obtained from the same sample, sequenced in a study of blood T cell repertoires in COVID-19. TCRdb's copy holds only in-frame clones and misses some; the assay was immunoSEQ multiplex PCR. The data hold some 170,000 clones, with roughly nine tenths observed a single time. Sequenced material: PBMCs or T cells enriched from blood (not recorded which). These receptors were taken from a human donor with acute COVID-19. The donor label of this sample is uncertain.

V is TRBV19 and J is TRBJ2-7; 9 positions match TRBD1. The germline CDR1 and CDR2 sequences are LNHDA and SQIVND (reference sequence). Unmatched junction bases numbered 10, after V lost 4 bases and J lost 6 bases. The CDR3 consists of 15 residues. The CDR3 DNA reads TGTGCCAGTAGTAACTGGGACAGGGAAGGAGGCGAGCAGTACTTC. Translation: CASSNWDREGGEQYF.

This chain connects TRBV7-2 to TRBJ1-1; 7 nucleotides align to TRBD1. The V gene's germline CDR1 is SGHTA and CDR2 FQGNSA. The CDR3 is 14 amino acids. J lost 0 bases, V lost 6 bases, and 4 bases had no gene match. The CDR3 DNA follows: TGTGCCAGCAGGTGGGACAGCTTGAACACTGAAGCTTTCTTT. Its translation is CASRWDSLNTEAFF.

This clone appeared once. CDR3 nucleotides: TGTGCCAGCAGCCCCGTCCTCCGTCTCTCTGGGGCCAACGTCCTGACTTTC. Its translation: CASSPVLRLSGANVLTF. The gene calls are TRBV5-4 and TRBJ2-6; D is unclear. Germline CDR1 and CDR2: SGHNT and YYREEE (reference sequence). The CDR3 is 17 residues long. Deletions cut 4 bases from V and 0 bases from J, with 14 bases between.

V is TRBV4-3 and J is TRBJ2-5; TRBD2 matches at 9 bases. Germline V gives CDR1 LGHNA, CDR2 YSLEER. V gave up 0 bases and J gave up 2 bases; unmatched junction bases: 10. The CDR3 is 18 residues long. The CDR3 DNA reads as TGCGCCAGCAGCCAAGATCTTCGGGCTAGCGGGGTACAAGAGACCCAGTACTTC. Protein product: CASSQDLRASGVQETQYF.

The chain's CDR3 is CASSQGAGNTEAFF. In DNA form, the CDR3 reads TGCGCCAGCAGCCAGGGGGCGGGGAACACTGAAGCTTTCTTT. The chain uses TRBV5-1 and TRBJ1-1; 8 bases align to TRBD1. V was clipped by 4 bases and J by 1 base; unmatched bases: 3. In germline, CDR1 is SGHRS, CDR2 YFSETQ. The CDR3 length is 14 residues.

This rearrangement joins TRBV9 to TRBJ1-1, with TRBD1 as a possible D gene (5 bases). The CDR3 consists of 13 residues. CDR1 SGDLS and CDR2 YYNGEE come from the germline V gene. V was cut by 4 bases and J by 2 bases, with 9 bases left in between. The CDR3: CASSLWGNTEAFF. As DNA, the CDR3 is TGTGCCAGCAGCCTCTGGGGCAACACTGAAGCTTTCTTT.

The CDR3 sequence: CASGGGGPYTEAFF. CDR3 nucleotide sequence: TGTGCCAGCGGGGGAGGCGGACCCTACACTGAAGCTTTCTTT. This chain joins TRBV2 and TRBJ1-1; D might be TRBD1 (5 bases). This CDR3 spans 14 amino acids. Germline CDR1 SNHLY, CDR2 FYNNEI. V was cut by 8 bases and J by 3 bases, with 16 bases left in between.

The V gene is TRBV7-8, the J gene TRBJ1-5; 10 bases are shared with TRBD1. CDR1 SGHVS and CDR2 FQNEAQ come from the germline V gene. This CDR3 comprises 18 residues. The V gene end was trimmed by 2 bases and the J gene end by 6 bases; junction bases not matched to a gene: 13. For the CDR3, the DNA is TGTGCCAGCAGCTTACGAGGGCGACAGGGGGCGCTCGGTCAGCCCCAGCATTTT. It specifies CASSLRGRQGALGQPQHF.

This chain joins TRBV11-2 and TRBJ2-7; tentatively, D is TRBD1 (6 bases). CDR1 SGHAT and CDR2 FQNNGV come from the germline V gene. V was clipped by 2 bases and J by 6 bases, with 11 bases between them. The CDR3 is 13 residues long. DNA for the CDR3: TGTGCCAGCAGCTTATACAGGGTGGGCGAGCAGTACTTC. The encoded protein is CASSLYRVGEQYF. The variable domain in full, with the rest retrieved from reference TRBV11-2 and TRBJ2-7, is EAGVAQSPRYKIIEKRQSVAFWCNPISGHATLYWYQQILGQGPKLLIQFQNNGVVDDSQLPKDRFSAERLKGVDSTLKIQPAKLEDSAVYLCASSLYRVGEQYFGPGTRLTVT.

For the CDR3, the DNA is TGTGCCAGTAGTGTAGGACAGGGTACGGGCACTGAAGCTTTCTTT. Amino acids: CASSVGQGTGTEAFF. V is TRBV19 and J is TRBJ1-1; 8 bases line up with TRBD1. CDR1 is LNHDA and CDR2 is SQIVND in the germline V gene (reference sequence). The V gene end was trimmed by 5 bases and the J gene end by 4 bases; junction bases not matched to a gene: 9. CDR3 length: 15 amino acids.

As DNA, the CDR3 is TGTGCCAGTAGCACTGTCGGCACTGAAGCTTTCTTT. Translating it yields CASSTVGTEAFF. The rearrangement joins TRBV19 to TRBJ1-1; no definite D call. The CDR3 has 12 residues. Trimming removed 6 bases from V and 4 bases from J, with 9 bases in between. CDR1 LNHDA and CDR2 SQIVND come from the germline V gene (reference sequence). Using reference TRBV19 and TRBJ1-1 for the parts outside the CDR3, the full variable domain is DGGITQSPKYLFRKEGQNVTLSCEQNLNHDAMYWYRQDPGQGLRLIYYSQIVNDFQKGDIAEGYSVSREKKESFPLTVTSAQKNPTAFYLCASSTVGTEAFFGQGTRLTVV.

The rearrangement joins TRBV5-3 to TRBJ2-3; the D gene is possibly TRBD2 (5 bases). TRBV5-3 qualifies as an ORF whose function is uncertain. The CDR3 loop spans 12 amino acids. V was trimmed by 3 bases and J by 6 bases, leaving 8 bases between them. The CDR3 sequence: CARSSGGDTQYF. CDR3 coding DNA: TGTGCCAGAAGCTCTGGAGGCGATACGCAGTATTTT.

This chain uses TRBV4-1 with TRBJ2-3; D is possibly TRBD2 (5 bases). Germline CDR1 reads MGHRA; CDR2 reads YSYEKL. The V end lost 3 bases, the J end lost 0 bases, and 19 bases lay between the germline ends. The CDR3 runs to 18 residues. The CDR3 here is CASSHPVQRRSSTDTQYF. Written as DNA, the CDR3 is TGCGCCAGCAGCCATCCCGTCCAGCGGCGGTCTAGCACAGATACGCAGTATTTT.

The rearrangement links TRBV12-3 or TRBV12-4 to TRBJ2-7; D ambiguous. The ends were cut back, 5 bases at V and 1 base at J, with 9 bases in the middle. CDR3 size: 13 residues. CDR3 bases: TGTGCCAGCAGTGCCCAGTGGTCCTACGAGCAGTACTTC. Its protein product is CASSAQWSYEQYF.

The chain links TRBV6-1 to TRBJ1-1; 8 bases match TRBD1. The CDR3 is made up of 15 amino acids. In germline, CDR1 is MNHNS, CDR2 SASEGT. Trimming removed 1 base from V and 9 bases from J; junction bases left unmatched: 10. In DNA, the CDR3 is TGTGCCAGCAGTGAAGTAGTTGAACAGGGGGATAAAGCTTTCTTT. Its protein product is CASSEVVEQGDKAFF.

This clone was seen a single time. The chain carries TRBV2 and TRBJ1-3; weak D call: TRBD1 (6 bases). From germline, CDR1 is SNHLY and CDR2 FYNNEI. CDR3 length: 16 residues. V was pared by 4 bases and J by 0 bases, with 13 bases between. DNA for the CDR3: TGTGCCAGCAGTGCCATCAGGGGCTCCTCTGGAAACACCATATATTTT. Its protein product is CASSAIRGSSGNTIYF. Variable domain in full (rest from reference TRBV2 and TRBJ1-3): EPEVTQTPSHQVTQMGQEVILRCVPISNHLYFYWYRQILGQKVEFLVSFYNNEISEKSEIFDDQFSVERPDGSNFTLKIRSTKLEDSAMYFCASSAIRGSSGNTIYFGEGSWLTVV.